This TCR beta chain came from a study of blood T cells in healthy people across ages. Overall study context: Per two T cells, template switching captured roughly one barcoded beta molecule.

V was clipped by 0 bases and J by 7 bases; unmatched bases: 7. The length of the CDR3 is 16 residues. Germline V gene sequence: CDR1 DFQATT, CDR2 SNEGSKA (reference sequence). A second PCR of roughly 7 to 11 cycles used a sample-barcoded 5' primer and a J-beta primer mix. Tags on each cDNA molecule came from a template-switch adaptor with 12 random nucleotides. There were at least 2.5 million CDR3-containing paired-end reads obtained from each sample. TCRdb re-derived calls from the 5' RACE reads in MiXCR, one entry per CDR3 protein. The sample has about 680,000 distinct CDR3 sequences; around half are singletons.

The receptor's source is a woman between 55 and 75 years old in good health. Sequenced input: blood. The gene calls are TRBV20-1 and TRBJ2-3; 13 bases match TRBD2. The CDR3 DNA reads as TGCAGTGCTAGAGATCCTAGGACTAGCGGGAGTAATACGCAGTATTTT. Residues: CSARDPRTSGSNTQYF.